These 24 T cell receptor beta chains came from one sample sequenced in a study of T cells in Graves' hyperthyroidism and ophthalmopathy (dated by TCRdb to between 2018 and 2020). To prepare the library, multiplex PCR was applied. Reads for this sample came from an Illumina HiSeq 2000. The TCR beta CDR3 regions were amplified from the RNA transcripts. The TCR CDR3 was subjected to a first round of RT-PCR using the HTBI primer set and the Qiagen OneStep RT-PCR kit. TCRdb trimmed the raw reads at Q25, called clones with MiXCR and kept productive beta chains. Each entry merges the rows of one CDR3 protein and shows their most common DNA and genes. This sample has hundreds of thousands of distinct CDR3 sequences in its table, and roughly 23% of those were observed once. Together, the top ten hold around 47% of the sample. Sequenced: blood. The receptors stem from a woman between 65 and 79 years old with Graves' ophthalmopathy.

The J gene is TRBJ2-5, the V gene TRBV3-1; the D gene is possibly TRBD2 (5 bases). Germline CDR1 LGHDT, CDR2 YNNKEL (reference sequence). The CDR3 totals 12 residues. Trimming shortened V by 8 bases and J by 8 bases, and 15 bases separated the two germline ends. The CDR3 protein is CASLEGKRTQYF. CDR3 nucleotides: TGTGCCAGCCTTGAGGGAAAGAGAACCCAGTACTTC.

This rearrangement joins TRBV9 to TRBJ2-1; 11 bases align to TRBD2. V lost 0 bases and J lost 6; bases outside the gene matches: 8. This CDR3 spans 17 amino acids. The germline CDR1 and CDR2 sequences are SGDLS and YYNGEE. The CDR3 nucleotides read TGTGCCAGCAGCGTAGCTCAAATAGCGGGAGGGGGCAATGAGCAGTTCTTC. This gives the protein CASSVAQIAGGGNEQFF.

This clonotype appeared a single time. Here the CDR3 DNA reads TGCGCCAGCAGCCTGCATCGGGGGGCTCAAGAGACCCAGTACTTC. It yields the protein CASSLHRGAQETQYF. The chain recombines TRBV5-1 with TRBJ2-5; possibly TRBD2 for D (7 bases). CDR3 size: 15 residues. Trimming left V 4 bases short and J 2 bases short, with 15 bases between. Germline V gene lookup returns CDR1 SGHRS and CDR2 YFSETQ.

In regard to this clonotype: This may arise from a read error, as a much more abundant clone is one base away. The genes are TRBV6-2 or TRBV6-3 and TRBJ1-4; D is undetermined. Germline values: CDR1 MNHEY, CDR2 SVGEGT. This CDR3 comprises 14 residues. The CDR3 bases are TGTGGCAGCAGTTACTCGTTCGGAGGAGAAAAACTGTTTTTT. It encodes CGSSYSFGGEKLFF.

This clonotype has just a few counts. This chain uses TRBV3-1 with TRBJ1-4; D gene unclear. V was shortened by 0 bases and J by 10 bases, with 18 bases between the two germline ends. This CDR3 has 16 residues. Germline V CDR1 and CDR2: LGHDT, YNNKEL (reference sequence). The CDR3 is CASSQDGSVSKGKLFF. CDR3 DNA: TGTGCCAGCAGCCAAGATGGGAGTGTCTCCAAAGGAAAACTGTTTTTT.

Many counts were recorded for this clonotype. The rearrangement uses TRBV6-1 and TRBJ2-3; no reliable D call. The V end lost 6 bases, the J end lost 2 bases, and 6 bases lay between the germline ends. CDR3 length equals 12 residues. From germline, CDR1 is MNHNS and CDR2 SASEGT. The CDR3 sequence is CASRSSTDTQYF. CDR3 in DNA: TGTGCCAGCAGGAGCTCCACAGATACGCAGTATTTT.

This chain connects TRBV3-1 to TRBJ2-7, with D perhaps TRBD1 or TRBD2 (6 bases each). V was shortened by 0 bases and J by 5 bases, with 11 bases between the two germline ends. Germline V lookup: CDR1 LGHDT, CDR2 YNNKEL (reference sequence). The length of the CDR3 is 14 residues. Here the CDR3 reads CASSQDRGVDEQYF. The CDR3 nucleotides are TGTGCCAGCAGCCAAGATAGGGGGGTAGACGAGCAGTACTTC.

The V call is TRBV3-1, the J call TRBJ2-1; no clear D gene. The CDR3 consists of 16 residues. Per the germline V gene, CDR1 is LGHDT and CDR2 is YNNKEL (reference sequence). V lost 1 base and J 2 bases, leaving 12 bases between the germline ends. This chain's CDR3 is CASSQVGLAPYNEQFF. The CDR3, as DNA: TGTGCCAGCAGCCAAGTAGGCCTGGCCCCCTACAATGAGCAGTTCTTC.

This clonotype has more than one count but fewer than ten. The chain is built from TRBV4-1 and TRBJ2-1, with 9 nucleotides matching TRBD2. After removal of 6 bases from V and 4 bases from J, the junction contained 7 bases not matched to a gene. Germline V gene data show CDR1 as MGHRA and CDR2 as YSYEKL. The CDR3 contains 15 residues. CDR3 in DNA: TGCGCCAGCAGTCCCCTAGCGGGACGTTACAATGAGCAGTTCTTC. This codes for CASSPLAGRYNEQFF.

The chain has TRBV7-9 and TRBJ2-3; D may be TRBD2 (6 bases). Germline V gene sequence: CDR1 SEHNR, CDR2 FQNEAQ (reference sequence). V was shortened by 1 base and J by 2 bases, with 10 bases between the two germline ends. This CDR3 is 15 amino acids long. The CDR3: CASSLVGGNTDTQYF. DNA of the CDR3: TGTGCCAGCAGCTTAGTGGGAGGTAACACAGATACGCAGTATTTT.

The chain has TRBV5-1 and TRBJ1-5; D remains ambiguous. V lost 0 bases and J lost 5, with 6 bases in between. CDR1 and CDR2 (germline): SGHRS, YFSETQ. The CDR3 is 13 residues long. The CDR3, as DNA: TGCGCCAGCAGCTTGGGTCAGGATCAGCCCCAGCATTTT. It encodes CASSLGQDQPQHF.

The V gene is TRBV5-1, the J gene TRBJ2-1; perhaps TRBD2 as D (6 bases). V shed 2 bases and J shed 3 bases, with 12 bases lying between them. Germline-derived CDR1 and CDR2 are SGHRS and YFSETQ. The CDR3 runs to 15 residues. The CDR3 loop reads CASSFGGTGYNEQFF. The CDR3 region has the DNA TGCGCCAGCAGCTTTGGAGGGACGGGCTACAATGAGCAGTTCTTC.

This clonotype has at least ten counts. CDR3 sequence (DNA): TGTGCCAGCATCTCGTCGGGGGGATCCACTTTAGATACGCAGTATTTT. This gives the protein CASISSGGSTLDTQYF. This chain links TRBV7-2 with TRBJ2-3, with 7 bases fitting TRBD2. The V and J ends lost 7 bases and 5 bases, in that order; junction bases with no gene match: 15. Looked up from germline, CDR1 is SGHTA and CDR2 is FQGNSA. The CDR3 length is 16 residues.

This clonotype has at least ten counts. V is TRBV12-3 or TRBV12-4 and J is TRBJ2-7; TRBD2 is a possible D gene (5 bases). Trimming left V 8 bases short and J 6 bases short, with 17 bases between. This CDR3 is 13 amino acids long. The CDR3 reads CASGLSVRTEQYF. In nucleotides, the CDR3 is TGTGCCAGCGGACTCTCGGTTAGGACCGAGCAGTACTTC.

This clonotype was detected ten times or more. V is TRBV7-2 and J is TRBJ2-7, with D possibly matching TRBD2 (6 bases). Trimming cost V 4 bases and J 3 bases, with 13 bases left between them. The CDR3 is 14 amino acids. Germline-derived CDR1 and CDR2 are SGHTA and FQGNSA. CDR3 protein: CASSSFSGFYEQYF. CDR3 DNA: TGTGCCAGCAGCTCTTTTAGCGGTTTCTACGAGCAGTACTTC.

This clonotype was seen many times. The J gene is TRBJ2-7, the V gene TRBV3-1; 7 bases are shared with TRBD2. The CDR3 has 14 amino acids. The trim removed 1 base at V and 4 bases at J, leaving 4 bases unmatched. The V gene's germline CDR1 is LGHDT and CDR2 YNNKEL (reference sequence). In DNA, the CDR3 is TGTGCCAGCAGCCAAGGGACTAGATCTTACGAGCAGTACTTC. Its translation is CASSQGTRSYEQYF.

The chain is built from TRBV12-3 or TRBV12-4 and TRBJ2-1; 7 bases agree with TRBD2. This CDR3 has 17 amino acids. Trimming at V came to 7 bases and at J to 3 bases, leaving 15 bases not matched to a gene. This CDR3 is CASTAPRGLADYNEQFF. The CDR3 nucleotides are TGTGCCAGCACCGCCCCGAGGGGCCTAGCGGACTACAATGAGCAGTTCTTC.

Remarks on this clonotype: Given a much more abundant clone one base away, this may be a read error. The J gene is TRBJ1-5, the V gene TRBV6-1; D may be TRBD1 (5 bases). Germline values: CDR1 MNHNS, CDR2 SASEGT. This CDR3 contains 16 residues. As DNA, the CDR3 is TGTGCCAGCAGTACGGGGACCCCCAATAGCAGTCAGCCCCAGCATTTT. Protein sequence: CASSTGTPNSSQPQHF.

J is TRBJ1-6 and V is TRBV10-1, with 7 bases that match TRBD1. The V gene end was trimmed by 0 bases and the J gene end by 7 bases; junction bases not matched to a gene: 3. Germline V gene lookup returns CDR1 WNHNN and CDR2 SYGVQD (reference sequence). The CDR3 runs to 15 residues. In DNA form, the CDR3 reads TGCGCCAGCAGTGAGTCGACAGGGTGGAATTCACCCCTCCACTTT. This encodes CASSESTGWNSPLHF.

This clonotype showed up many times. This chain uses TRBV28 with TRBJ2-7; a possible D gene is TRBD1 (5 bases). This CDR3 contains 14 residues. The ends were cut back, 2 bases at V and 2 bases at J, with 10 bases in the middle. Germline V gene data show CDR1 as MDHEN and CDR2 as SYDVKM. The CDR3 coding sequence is TGTGCCAGCAGTTTAACAGGAACTCCCTACGAGCAGTACTTC. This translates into CASSLTGTPYEQYF.

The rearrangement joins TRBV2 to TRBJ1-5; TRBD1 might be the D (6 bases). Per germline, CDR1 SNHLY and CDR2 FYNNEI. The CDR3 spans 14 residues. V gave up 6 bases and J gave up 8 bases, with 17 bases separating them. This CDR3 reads CASRRGTPRKPQHF. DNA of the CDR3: TGTGCCAGCAGGCGCGGGACACCAAGGAAGCCCCAGCATTTT.

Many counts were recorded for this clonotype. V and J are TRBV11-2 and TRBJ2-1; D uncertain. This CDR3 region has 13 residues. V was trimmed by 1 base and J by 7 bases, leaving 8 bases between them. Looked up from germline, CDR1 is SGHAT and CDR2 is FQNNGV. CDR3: CASSLVRWNEQFF. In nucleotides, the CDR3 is TGTGCCAGCAGCTTAGTTAGATGGAATGAGCAGTTCTTC.

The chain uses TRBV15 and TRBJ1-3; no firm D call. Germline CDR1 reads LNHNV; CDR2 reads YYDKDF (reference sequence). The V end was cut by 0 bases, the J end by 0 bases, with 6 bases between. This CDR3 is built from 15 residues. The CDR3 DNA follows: TGTGCCACCAGCAGAGATCCGAGCTCTGGAAACACCATATATTTT. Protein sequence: CATSRDPSSGNTIYF.

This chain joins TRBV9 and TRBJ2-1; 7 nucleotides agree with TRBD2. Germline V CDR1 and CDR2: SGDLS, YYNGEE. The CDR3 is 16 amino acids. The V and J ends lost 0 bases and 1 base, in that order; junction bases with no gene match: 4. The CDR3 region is CASSVGGGRSYNEQFF. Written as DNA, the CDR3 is TGTGCCAGCAGCGTAGGGGGAGGGCGTTCCTACAATGAGCAGTTCTTC.